The text below deals with one T cell receptor (beta chain). Antigen unknown. Data came from immunoSEQ multiplex PCR; TCRdb stores just in-frame clones and leaves some out. The profile covers approximately 400,000 clones, with about 88% appearing a single time and 3% to 4% taken by the ten largest. These data are taken from a study of Ad26.COV2.S vaccination and SARS-CoV-2 variants. About the research overall: Once or twice, 56 days apart, Ad26.COV2.S was delivered intramuscularly. Regarding the study as a whole: Recipients of vaccine and of placebo showed similar breadth of their non-spike TCR repertoires. Compared with placebo recipients, vaccine recipients had higher spike-specific TCR breadth.

The V end was cut by 2 bases, the J end by 5 bases, with 9 bases between. This CDR3 has 13 residues. Germline-derived CDR1 and CDR2 are SEHNR and FQNEAQ (reference sequence). Treatment meaning: some 19 received Ad26.COV2.S at low or high dose, single or two shots; several received placebo; per-sample allocation not given. Specimen acquisition occurred on day 63 following the initial vaccine or placebo injection. The sample came from a Boston adult aged 18-55 years. The clonotype comes from a person between 18 and 59 years old who received the Ad26.COV2.S COVID-19 vaccine or a placebo. Sequenced here: peripheral blood, sampled in a trial of Ad26.COV2.S vaccine versus placebo. The chain couples TRBV7-9 to TRBJ1-1, with a tentative D call TRBD1 (6 bases). In nucleotides, the CDR3 is TGTGCCAGCAGCTTACAGGGGCGGACTGAAGCTTTCTTT. It translates to CASSLQGRTEAFF. The variable domain in full, completed from reference TRBV7-9 and TRBJ1-1, reads DTGVSQNPRHKITKRGQNVTFRCDPISEHNRLYWYRQTLGQGPEFLTYFQNEAQLEKSRLLSDRFSAERPKGSFSTLEIQRTEQGDSAMYLCASSLQGRTEAFFGQGTRLTVV.